This TCR beta chain was identified in a study of radiotherapy plus CTLA-4 blockade in lung cancer. Looking at the study overall: Disease control was seen in roughly 30% of patients, objective responses in about 19%.

Here immunoSEQ multiplex PCR was the method, and the copy in TCRdb shows in-frame clones only, minus some. The repertoire holds about 73,000 clones, with around 86% as singletons. This CDR3 region has 12 residues. Germline V gene data show CDR1 as SEHNR and CDR2 as FQNEAQ (reference sequence). V dropped 1 base and J dropped 13; count of bases not matched to a gene: 5. This clonotype was obtained from a human donor with non-small cell lung cancer that progressed on radiotherapy plus ipilimumab. Here the sequenced sample was peripheral blood, taken from a patient treated with radiotherapy plus ipilimumab. The rearrangement links TRBV7-9 to TRBJ2-3; 7 bases map to TRBD2. The CDR3 loop reads CASSLGSGIKYF. CDR3 DNA: TGTGCCAGCAGCTTAGGAAGCGGGATCAAGTATTTT. The full variable domain, with the rest looked up from reference TRBV7-9 and TRBJ2-3, is DTGVSQNPRHKITKRGQNVTFRCDPISEHNRLYWYRQTLGQGPEFLTYFQNEAQLEKSRLLSDRFSAERPKGSFSTLEIQRTEQGDSAMYLCASSLGSGIKYFGPGTRLTVL.